Presented here are 15 T cell receptor beta chains from one specimen sequenced in a study of blood T cells in healthy people across ages. The second PCR ran about 6 to 11 cycles with a sample-barcoded 5' primer and J-beta primers. Each CDR3 protein gets one entry after TCRdb re-called the 5' RACE reads with MiXCR. The sample records approximately 800,000 distinct CDR3 sequences, 40% to 65% being singletons. The sequencing input was blood. Source of these receptors: a man aged 80 or over in good health.

This clonotype appeared once. The chain has TRBV7-9 and TRBJ2-1; 9 nucleotides agree with TRBD2. Germline V gene sequence: CDR1 SEHNR, CDR2 FQNEAQ (reference sequence). With 5 bases clipped from V and 11 bases from J, the junction kept 10 bases outside the gene matches. The CDR3 is 14 amino acids. The CDR3 region is CASSPPGLAIKQFF. For the CDR3, the DNA is TGTGCCAGCAGCCCCCCGGGACTAGCAATTAAGCAGTTCTTC.

A few counts support this clonotype. CDR3 loop: CASSLGGTSAYNEQYF. CDR3 DNA sequence: TGCGCCAGCAGCTTGGGAGGGACTAGCGCTTACAATGAGCAGTACTTC. The gene calls are TRBV5-1 and TRBJ2-7; 10 nucleotides agree with TRBD2. CDR1 and CDR2 (germline): SGHRS, YFSETQ. This CDR3 is 16 amino acids long. Trimming removed 0 bases from V and 7 bases from J; junction bases left unmatched: 10. Full variable domain (rest looked up from reference TRBV5-1 and TRBJ2-7): KAGVTQTPRYLIKTRGQQVTLSCSPISGHRSVSWYQQTPGQGLQFLFEYFSETQRNKGNFPGRFSGRQFSNSRSEMNVSTLELGDSALYLCASSLGGTSAYNEQYFGPGTRLTVT.

This clonotype showed up just once. The gene calls are TRBV6-1 and TRBJ2-3, with 7 bases that match TRBD2. Germline V lookup: CDR1 MNHNS, CDR2 SASEGT. Trimming cost V 2 bases and J 14 bases; bases outside gene matches: 13. The CDR3 is 14 residues long. This chain's CDR3 is CASSERDYNRYAYF. As DNA, the CDR3 is TGTGCCAGCAGTGAAAGGGACTACAACAGATACGCGTATTTT.

This clonotype was found a few times. The chain combines TRBV11-1 with TRBJ2-5; perhaps TRBD2 as D (6 bases). The V gene lost 0 bases and the J gene lost 2 bases, with 13 bases spanning the gap. Germline V gives CDR1 SGHAT, CDR2 FQDESV (reference sequence). CDR3 length: 16 residues. In DNA form, the CDR3 reads TGTGCCAGCAGCTTAGCTGCGGCAGGGAGGCAAGAGACCCAGTACTTC. Translated, it gives CASSLAAAGRQETQYF.

This chain links TRBV3-1 with TRBJ2-1; TRBD1 is a possible D gene (6 bases). The J call may not be correct, given that the DNA end is closer to TRBJ2-7. This CDR3 spans 14 amino acids. The germline gives CDR1 LGHDT, CDR2 YNNKEL (reference sequence). The CDR3 reads CASSQGGQGNEQYF. The CDR3 nucleotides are TGTGCCAGCAGCCAAGGCGGGCAGGGGAATGAGCAGTACTTC.

V and J are TRBV29-1 and TRBJ2-7, with unresolved D. The germline V and J ends were trimmed by 4 bases and 0 bases, with 10 bases remaining between them. The CDR3 is made up of 13 amino acids. In germline, CDR1 is SQVTM, CDR2 ANQGSEA. The CDR3, as DNA: TGCAGCGTTGTTCCGGACCTCTCCTACGAGCAGTACTTC. Residues: CSVVPDLSYEQYF.

This chain joins TRBV2 and TRBJ2-1; TRBD2 aligns across 9 bases. V lost 8 bases to trimming and J lost 6 bases; unmatched junction nucleotides: 8. The CDR3 is 14 residues long. Germline loops: CDR1 SNHLY, CDR2 FYNNEI. In DNA, the CDR3 is TGTGCCAGCGGGATAGCGGGAGCATCCAATGAGCAGTTCTTC. This encodes CASGIAGASNEQFF.

This sequence joins TRBV12-5 and TRBJ2-5, with D tentatively TRBD2 (6 bases). Germline CDR1 and CDR2: LGHNT and FRNRAP. V shed 4 bases and J shed 4 bases, with 10 bases lying between them. The CDR3 extends over 13 amino acids. Here the CDR3 reads CASGSGGRETQYF. CDR3 DNA: TGTGCTAGTGGTTCTGGGGGGAGAGAGACCCAGTACTTC.

This chain uses TRBV15 with TRBJ2-1; a weak D match, TRBD1 (6 bases). The last part of the DNA fits TRBJ2-7 better; the J call may be wrong. Germline values: CDR1 LNHNV, CDR2 YYDKDF (reference sequence). The CDR3 runs 16 residues. Written as DNA, the CDR3 is TGTGCCACCAGCCGCCAGACAGGTAGCTCCTACAATGAGCAGTACTTC. Translated, it gives CATSRQTGSSYNEQYF.

This clonotype has more than one count but fewer than ten. The gene calls are TRBV29-1 and TRBJ2-7; no firm D call. The germline V gene has CDR1 SQVTM and CDR2 ANQGSEA. This CDR3 has 15 residues. The V end was cut by 1 base, the J end by 7 bases, with 20 bases between. The CDR3 coding sequence is TGCAGCGTTGAAGGTCGACAACTTCGGAGCAATGAGCAGTACTTC. Translation: CSVEGRQLRSNEQYF.

The chain recombines TRBV27 with TRBJ2-7; 8 nucleotides align to TRBD1. This CDR3 contains 18 residues. With V trimmed by 1 base and J by 4 bases, 15 bases remained unmatched. From germline, CDR1 is MNHEY and CDR2 SMNVEV (reference sequence). The CDR3 DNA is TGTGCCAGCAGTTTATTTCGCGGGACAGGCGGCCTCACTTACGAGCAGTACTTC. Translation: CASSLFRGTGGLTYEQYF.

Note on this clonotype: Relative to the germline gene, one junction end is altered; a read error may explain this. The chain employs TRBV6-5 and TRBJ1-5; D possibly corresponds to TRBD1 (5 bases). This CDR3 contains 14 residues. Germline V gives CDR1 MNHEY, CDR2 SVGAGI. For the CDR3, the DNA is TGTGCCAGCAGGGGACTCACCCCCAATCAACCCCAGCATTTT. As protein: CASRGLTPNQPQHF.

The chain has TRBV27 and TRBJ2-7; no definite D call. Per the germline V gene, CDR1 is MNHEY and CDR2 is SMNVEV (reference sequence). The CDR3 runs to 13 residues. Between the trimmed V and J ends, which lost 6 bases and 2 bases, there was a span of 11 bases. The CDR3 nucleotides read TGTGCCAGCAGCGTTCACGAGGCCTACGAGCAGTACTTC. Its translation is CASSVHEAYEQYF.

A few counts support this clonotype. The rearrangement joins TRBV6-2 or TRBV6-3 to TRBJ2-1; the match to TRBD2 covers 8 bases. The V segment lost 3 bases and the J segment 2 bases; nucleotides outside the gene matches: 6. CDR1 and CDR2 (germline): MNHEY, SVGEGT. The CDR3 spans 16 residues. CDR3 sequence (DNA): TGTGCCAGCAGTTATCCCACTAGCGGTCCCTACAATGAGCAGTTCTTC. This gives the protein CASSYPTSGPYNEQFF.

This rearrangement joins TRBV27 to TRBJ2-3; D perhaps matches TRBD2 (8 bases). Between the trimmed V and J ends, which lost 0 bases and 3 bases, there was a span of 16 bases. Germline V gene sequence: CDR1 MNHEY, CDR2 SMNVEV (reference sequence). The CDR3 length is 17 residues. This CDR3 reads CASSLSQGTRGTDTQYF. The CDR3 nucleotides read TGTGCCAGCAGTTTATCACAGGGGACTAGAGGAACAGATACGCAGTATTTT.